The 10 T cell receptor beta chains listed next were all sequenced from one sample in a study of T-cell reconstitution after alpha-beta-depleted transplantation in children. Unique molecular identifiers were built into the TCRbeta library. TCRdb re-called the PCR reads through MiXCR, storing one row per CDR3 protein. The table shows about 580,000 distinct CDR3 sequences, with about a quarter occurring only once. Sequencing was performed on PBMCs, taken before TCRalphabeta/CD19-depleted stem cell transplant. These receptors came from a boy in the first two years of life with Wiskott-Aldrich syndrome, due to receive a stem cell transplant.

CDR3 loop: CASSSGLLWGTGELFF. The CDR3 DNA is TGTGCCAGCAGCTCCGGACTTCTTTGGGGGACCGGGGAGCTGTTTTTT. J is TRBJ2-2 and V is TRBV28, with D possibly being TRBD1 or TRBD2 (5 bases each). Germline loops: CDR1 MDHEN, CDR2 SYDVKM. The CDR3 covers 16 residues. Trimming shortened V by 6 bases and J by 5 bases, and 19 bases separated the two germline ends.

This clonotype has just a few counts. This chain joins TRBV24-1 and TRBJ2-3; D is ambiguous. CDR1 is KGHDR and CDR2 is SFDVKD in the germline V gene. This CDR3 is built from 16 residues. Trimming removed 4 bases from V and 0 bases from J, with 13 bases in between. The CDR3 loop reads CATSDHPGRSTDTQYF. The CDR3 nucleotides are TGTGCCACCAGTGACCATCCAGGACGAAGCACAGATACGCAGTATTTT.

The gene calls are TRBV10-3 and TRBJ2-5; possible D gene TRBD2, 5 bases. The V gene's germline CDR1 is ENHRY and CDR2 SYGVKD. This CDR3 has 13 residues. V dropped 5 bases and J dropped 0 bases, with 7 bases sitting between them. CDR3 sequence: CAISPSYQETQYF. The CDR3 bases are TGTGCCATCAGTCCTAGCTACCAAGAGACCCAGTACTTC.

The rearrangement uses TRBV15 and TRBJ2-3; no clear D gene. The germline V gene encodes CDR1 LNHNV and CDR2 YYDKDF (reference sequence). Trimming took off 3 bases at V and 3 bases at J, with 16 bases between the two ends. The CDR3 sequence is 16 residues long. The DNA of the CDR3 is TGTGCCACCAGCAGCCACTTGGACGATCCTACAGATACGCAGTATTTT. This translates into CATSSHLDDPTDTQYF.

This clonotype turned up a few times. V gene TRBV5-1 combines with J gene TRBJ2-1; 9 bases map to TRBD2. Germline-derived CDR1 and CDR2 are SGHRS and YFSETQ. The CDR3 extends over 16 amino acids. V lost 4 bases, J lost 6 bases, and 11 bases stayed unmatched. The CDR3 is CASSPSGAGGGNEQFF. The DNA for the CDR3 is TGCGCCAGCAGCCCCTCAGGAGCGGGAGGAGGCAATGAGCAGTTCTTC.

The chain joins TRBV19 to TRBJ1-2; D gene uncertain. Germline V gives CDR1 LNHDA, CDR2 SQIVND (reference sequence). V was pared by 1 base and J by 3 bases, with 9 bases between. The CDR3 length is 14 residues. As DNA, the CDR3 is TGTGCCAGTAGTATAGTCGGGAGTGACTATGGCTACACCTTC. This translates into CASSIVGSDYGYTF. The variable domain in full, completed from reference TRBV19 and TRBJ1-2, reads DGGITQSPKYLFRKEGQNVTLSCEQNLNHDAMYWYRQDPGQGLRLIYYSQIVNDFQKGDIAEGYSVSREKKESFPLTVTSAQKNPTAFYLCASSIVGSDYGYTFGSGTRLTVV.

This clonotype was observed a handful of times. The rearrangement uses TRBV5-1 and TRBJ2-1, with D unresolved. This CDR3 spans 13 amino acids. V lost 1 base and J 4 bases, leaving 6 bases between the germline ends. In germline, CDR1 is SGHRS, CDR2 YFSETQ. This CDR3 reads CASSLSDYNEQFF. CDR3 coding DNA: TGCGCCAGCAGCTTGTCTGATTACAATGAGCAGTTCTTC. The whole variable domain, remainder taken from reference TRBV5-1 and TRBJ2-1, is KAGVTQTPRYLIKTRGQQVTLSCSPISGHRSVSWYQQTPGQGLQFLFEYFSETQRNKGNFPGRFSGRQFSNSRSEMNVSTLELGDSALYLCASSLSDYNEQFFGPGTRLTVL.

The chain links TRBV12-3 or TRBV12-4 to TRBJ1-3, with D unclear. Trimming pared 7 bases from V and 0 bases from J, leaving 10 bases between. The CDR3 runs 14 residues. CDR3 sequence reads: CASTILSSGNTIYF. The CDR3 nucleotides read TGTGCCAGCACCATACTCAGCTCTGGAAACACCATATATTTT.

V and J are TRBV18 and TRBJ1-5; tentative D call: TRBD1 (6 bases). This CDR3 has 14 amino acids. Germline-derived CDR1 and CDR2 are KGHSH and LQKENI. The V end lost 8 bases, the J end lost 2 bases, and 13 bases lay between the germline ends. The CDR3 DNA sequence: TGTGCCAGCACCCGGACAGCGGGCAATCAGCCCCAGCATTTT. Residues: CASTRTAGNQPQHF.

This clonotype was recorded a few times. The V call is TRBV29-1, the J call TRBJ2-1; 7 bases match TRBD1. J was trimmed by 4 bases and V by 0 bases; bases with no gene match: 9. Germline CDR1 is SQVTM and CDR2 is ANQGSEA. The CDR3 length is 16 residues. The CDR3 DNA is TGCAGCGTTGAAGAATTAGACAGGGTAGGATACAATGAGCAGTTCTTC. This translates into CSVEELDRVGYNEQFF.